This T cell receptor beta chain originates from a study of quantifying T cell responses using KT2 cells. As for the study in general: cDNA was made from DNase-treated RNA using alpha and beta constant primers. Estimated efficiency of the T4 ligation step was above 8.5% under optimum conditions.

Trimming took 5 bases from V and 4 from J, leaving 9 bases between them. The CDR3 covers 13 residues. The V gene's germline CDR1 is KGHDR and CDR2 SFDVKD. A single-stranded UMI oligo with SP2 sequence was ligated to cDNA 3' ends. An equimolar mix of RC1.1 and RC1.2 primed the beta chain across TRBC1 and TRBC2. From the second PCR onward, TCR alpha and beta chains were processed separately. TCRdb re-called the UMI-ligation and nested PCR reads with MiXCR, one entry per CDR3 protein. The sample includes just under 50,000 distinct CDR3 sequences, 11% of them seen just once. This clonotype was detected only a few times.

The chain joins TRBV24-1 to TRBJ2-3; D might be TRBD2 (6 bases). The source is a human donor. The sample taken for sequencing was PBMCs spiked with cells of the T cell clone KT2. CDR3 amino acids: CATSVGGSDTQYF. DNA for the CDR3: TGTGCCACCAGTGTCGGGGGATCAGATACGCAGTATTTT.